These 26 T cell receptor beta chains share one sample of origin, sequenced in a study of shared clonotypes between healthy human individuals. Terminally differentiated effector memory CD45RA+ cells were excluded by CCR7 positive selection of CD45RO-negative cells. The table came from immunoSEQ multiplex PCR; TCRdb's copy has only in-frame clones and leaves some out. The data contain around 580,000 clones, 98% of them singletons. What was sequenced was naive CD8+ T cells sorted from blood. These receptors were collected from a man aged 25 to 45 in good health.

The CDR3 DNA reads TGTGCCAGCGGAGATGTGATAGCTAGCCTGAATGGCTACACCTTC. Its protein is CASGDVIASLNGYTF. This chain uses TRBV7-6 with TRBJ1-2, with D unclear. The CDR3 has 15 amino acids. V lost 8 bases to trimming and J lost 6 bases, with 22 bases between them. Looked up from germline, CDR1 is SGHVS and CDR2 is FNYEAQ.

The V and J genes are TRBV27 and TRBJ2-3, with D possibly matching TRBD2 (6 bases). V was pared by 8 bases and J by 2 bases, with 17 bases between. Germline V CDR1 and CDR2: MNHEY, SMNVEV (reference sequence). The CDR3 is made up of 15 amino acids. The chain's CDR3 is CASATRGGPTDTQYF. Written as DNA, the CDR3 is TGTGCCAGCGCCACTCGGGGAGGCCCCACAGATACGCAGTATTTT.

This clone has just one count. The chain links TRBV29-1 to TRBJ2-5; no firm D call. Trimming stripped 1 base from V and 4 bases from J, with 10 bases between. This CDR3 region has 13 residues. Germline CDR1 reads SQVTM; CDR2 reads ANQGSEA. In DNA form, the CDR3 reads TGCAGCGTTGAAGCAGCTCGGAGAGAGACCCAGTACTTC. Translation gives CSVEAARRETQYF.

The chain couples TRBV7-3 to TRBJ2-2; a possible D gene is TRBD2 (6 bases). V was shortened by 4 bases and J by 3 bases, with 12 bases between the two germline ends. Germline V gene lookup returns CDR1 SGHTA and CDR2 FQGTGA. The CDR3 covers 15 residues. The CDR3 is CASSSGDSHTGELFF. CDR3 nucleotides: TGTGCCAGCAGCTCCGGGGACTCGCACACCGGGGAGCTGTTTTTT.

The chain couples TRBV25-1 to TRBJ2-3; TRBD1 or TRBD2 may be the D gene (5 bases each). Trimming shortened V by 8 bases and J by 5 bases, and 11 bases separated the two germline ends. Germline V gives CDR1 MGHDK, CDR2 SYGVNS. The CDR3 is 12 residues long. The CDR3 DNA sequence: TGTGCCAGCCAGGGAGAAAGAGATACGCAGTATTTT. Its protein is CASQGERDTQYF.

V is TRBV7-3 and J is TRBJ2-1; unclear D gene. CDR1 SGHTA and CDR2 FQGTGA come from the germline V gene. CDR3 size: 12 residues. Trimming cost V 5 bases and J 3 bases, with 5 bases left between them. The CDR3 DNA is TGTGCCAGCAGCCCCGACTACAATGAGCAGTTCTTC. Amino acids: CASSPDYNEQFF.

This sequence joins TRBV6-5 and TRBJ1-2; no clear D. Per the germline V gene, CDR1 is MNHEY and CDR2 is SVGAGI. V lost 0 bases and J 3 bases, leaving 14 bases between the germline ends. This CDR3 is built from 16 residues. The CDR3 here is CASSYSWATQDYGYTF. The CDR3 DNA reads TGTGCCAGCAGTTACTCTTGGGCCACCCAGGACTATGGCTACACCTTC.

CDR3 residues: CASSRPGGPEAFF. In DNA form, the CDR3 reads TGTGCCAGCAGCCGCCCGGGGGGCCCTGAAGCTTTCTTT. The J gene is TRBJ1-1, the V gene TRBV27; the D gene is possibly TRBD1 (6 bases). The ends were cut back, 6 bases at V and 6 bases at J, with 14 bases in the middle. Germline V gene lookup returns CDR1 MNHEY and CDR2 SMNVEV (reference sequence). This CDR3 region has 13 residues.

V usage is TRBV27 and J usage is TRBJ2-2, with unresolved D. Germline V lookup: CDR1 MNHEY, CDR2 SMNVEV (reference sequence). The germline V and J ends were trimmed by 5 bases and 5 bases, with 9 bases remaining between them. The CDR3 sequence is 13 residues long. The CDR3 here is CASSRKVTGELFF. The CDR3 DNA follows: TGTGCCAGCAGTCGAAAGGTTACCGGGGAGCTGTTTTTT.

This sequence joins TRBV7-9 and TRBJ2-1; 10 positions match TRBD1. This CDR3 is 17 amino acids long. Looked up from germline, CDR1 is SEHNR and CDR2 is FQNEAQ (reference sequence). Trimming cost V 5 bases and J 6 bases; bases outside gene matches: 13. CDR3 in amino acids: CASSAVGTGAKGNEQFF. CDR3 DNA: TGTGCCAGCAGCGCCGTCGGGACAGGGGCGAAAGGCAATGAGCAGTTCTTC.

The CDR3 here is CASSYSEGLVAFF. The CDR3 bases are TGTGCCAGCAGTTACTCTGAAGGTCTAGTAGCTTTCTTT. The J gene is TRBJ1-1, the V gene TRBV6-6; D remains unclear. The ends were cut back, 0 bases at V and 10 bases at J, with 12 bases in the middle. The V gene's germline CDR1 is MNHNY and CDR2 SVGAGI (reference sequence). CDR3 length equals 13 residues.

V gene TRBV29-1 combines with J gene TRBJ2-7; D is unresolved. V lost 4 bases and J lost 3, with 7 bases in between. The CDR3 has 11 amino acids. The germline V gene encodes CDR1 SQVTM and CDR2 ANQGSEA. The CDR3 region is CSVVWDYEQYF. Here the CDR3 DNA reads TGCAGCGTTGTGTGGGACTACGAGCAGTACTTC.

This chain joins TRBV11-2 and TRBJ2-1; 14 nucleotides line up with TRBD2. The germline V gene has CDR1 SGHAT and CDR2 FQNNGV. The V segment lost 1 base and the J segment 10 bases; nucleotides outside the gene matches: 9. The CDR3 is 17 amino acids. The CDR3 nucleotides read TGTGCCAGCAGCTTAGGGGGACAGGGACTAGCGGGAGACGAGCAGTTCTTC. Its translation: CASSLGGQGLAGDEQFF.

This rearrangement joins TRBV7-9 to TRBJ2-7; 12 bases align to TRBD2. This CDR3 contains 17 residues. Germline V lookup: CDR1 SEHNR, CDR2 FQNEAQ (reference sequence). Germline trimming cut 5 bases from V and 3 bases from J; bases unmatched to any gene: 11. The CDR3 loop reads CASSRGTSGLHVYEQYF. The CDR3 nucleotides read TGTGCCAGCAGCCGTGGGACTAGCGGGTTGCACGTCTACGAGCAGTACTTC.

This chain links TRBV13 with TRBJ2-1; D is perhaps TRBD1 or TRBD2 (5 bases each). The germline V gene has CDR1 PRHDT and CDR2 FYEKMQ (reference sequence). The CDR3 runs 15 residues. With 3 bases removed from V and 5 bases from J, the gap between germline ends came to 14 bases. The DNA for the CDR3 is TGTGCCAGCAGCTTTAGGGACCGAAGCGACAATGAGCAGTTCTTC. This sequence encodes CASSFRDRSDNEQFF.

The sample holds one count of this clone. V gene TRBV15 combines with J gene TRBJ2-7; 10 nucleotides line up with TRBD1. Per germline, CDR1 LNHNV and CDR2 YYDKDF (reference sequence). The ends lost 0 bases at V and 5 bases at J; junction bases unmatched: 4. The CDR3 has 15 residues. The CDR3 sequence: CATSRETGGRNEQYF. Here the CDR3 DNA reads TGTGCCACCAGCAGAGAGACAGGGGGCAGGAACGAGCAGTACTTC.

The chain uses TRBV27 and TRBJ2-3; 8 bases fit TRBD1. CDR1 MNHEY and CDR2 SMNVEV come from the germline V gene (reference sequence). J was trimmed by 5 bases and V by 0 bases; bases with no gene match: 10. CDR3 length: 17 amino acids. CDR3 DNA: TGTGCCAGCAGTTTATCGGTGGGACAGGTCTCGGGAGATACGCAGTATTTT. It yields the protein CASSLSVGQVSGDTQYF.

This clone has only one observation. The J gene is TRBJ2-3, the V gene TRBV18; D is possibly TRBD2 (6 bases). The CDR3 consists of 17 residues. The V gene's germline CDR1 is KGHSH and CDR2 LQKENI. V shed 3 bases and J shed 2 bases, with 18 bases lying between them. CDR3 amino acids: CASSPEPGLATTDTQYF. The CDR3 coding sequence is TGTGCCAGCTCACCTGAACCAGGGCTAGCGACCACAGATACGCAGTATTTT.

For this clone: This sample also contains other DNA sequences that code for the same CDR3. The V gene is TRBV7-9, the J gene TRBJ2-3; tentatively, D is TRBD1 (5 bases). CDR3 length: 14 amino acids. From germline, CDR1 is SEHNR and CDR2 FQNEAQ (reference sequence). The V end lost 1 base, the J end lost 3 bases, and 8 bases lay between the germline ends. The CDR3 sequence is CASSLVRGTDTQYF. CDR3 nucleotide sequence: TGTGCCAGCAGCTTAGTTAGGGGTACAGATACGCAGTATTTT. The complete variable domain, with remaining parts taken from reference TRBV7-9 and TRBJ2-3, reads DTGVSQNPRHKITKRGQNVTFRCDPISEHNRLYWYRQTLGQGPEFLTYFQNEAQLEKSRLLSDRFSAERPKGSFSTLEIQRTEQGDSAMYLCASSLVRGTDTQYFGPGTRLTVL.

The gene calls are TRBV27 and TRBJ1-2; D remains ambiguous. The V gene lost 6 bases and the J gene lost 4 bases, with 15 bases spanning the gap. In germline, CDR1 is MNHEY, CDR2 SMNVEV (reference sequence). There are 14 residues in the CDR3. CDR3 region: CASSPLISGYGYTF. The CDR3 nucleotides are TGTGCCAGCAGCCCCCTCATTTCAGGCTATGGCTACACCTTC.

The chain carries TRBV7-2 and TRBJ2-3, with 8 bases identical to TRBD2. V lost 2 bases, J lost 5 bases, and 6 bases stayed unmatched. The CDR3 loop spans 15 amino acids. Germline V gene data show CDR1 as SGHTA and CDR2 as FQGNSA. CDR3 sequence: CASSLTAGVGDTQYF. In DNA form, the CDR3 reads TGTGCCAGCAGCTTAACAGCGGGAGTAGGAGATACGCAGTATTTT.

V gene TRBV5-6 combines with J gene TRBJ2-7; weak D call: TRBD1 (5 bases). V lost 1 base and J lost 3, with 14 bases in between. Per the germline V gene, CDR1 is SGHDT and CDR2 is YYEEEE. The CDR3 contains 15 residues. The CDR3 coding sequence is TGTGCCAGCAGCTTGCCAGGGCAGGGCGGCTACGAGCAGTACTTC. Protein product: CASSLPGQGGYEQYF. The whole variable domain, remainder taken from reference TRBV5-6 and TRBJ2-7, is DAGVTQSPTHLIKTRGQQVTLRCSPKSGHDTVSWYQQALGQGPQFIFQYYEEEERQRGNFPDRFSGHQFPNYSSELNVNALLLGDSALYLCASSLPGQGGYEQYFGPGTRLTVT.

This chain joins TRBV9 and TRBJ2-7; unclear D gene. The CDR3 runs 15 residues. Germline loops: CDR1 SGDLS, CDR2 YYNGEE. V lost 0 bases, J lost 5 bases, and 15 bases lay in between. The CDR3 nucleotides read TGTGCCAGCAGCGTAGGGGTGGGTCCCTCTAACGAGCAGTACTTC. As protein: CASSVGVGPSNEQYF. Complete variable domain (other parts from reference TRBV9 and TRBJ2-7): DSGVTQTPKHLITATGQRVTLRCSPRSGDLSVYWYQQSLDQGLQFLIQYYNGEERAKGNILERFSAQQFPDLHSELNLSSLELGDSALYFCASSVGVGPSNEQYFGPGTRLTVT.

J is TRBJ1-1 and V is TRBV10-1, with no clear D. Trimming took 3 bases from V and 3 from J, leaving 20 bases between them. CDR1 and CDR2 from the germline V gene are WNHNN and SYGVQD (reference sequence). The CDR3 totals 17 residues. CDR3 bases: TGCGCCAGCAGTGATGGAGGACCGGGGTTTTTGGACACTGAAGCTTTCTTT. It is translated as CASSDGGPGFLDTEAFF.

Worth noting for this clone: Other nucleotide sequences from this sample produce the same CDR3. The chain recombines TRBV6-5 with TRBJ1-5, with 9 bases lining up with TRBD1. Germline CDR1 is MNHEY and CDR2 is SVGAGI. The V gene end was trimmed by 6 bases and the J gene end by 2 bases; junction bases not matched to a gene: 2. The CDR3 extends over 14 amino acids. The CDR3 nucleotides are TGTGCCAGCAGGAGGACAGGGGGCAATCAGCCCCAGCATTTT. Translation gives CASRRTGGNQPQHF.

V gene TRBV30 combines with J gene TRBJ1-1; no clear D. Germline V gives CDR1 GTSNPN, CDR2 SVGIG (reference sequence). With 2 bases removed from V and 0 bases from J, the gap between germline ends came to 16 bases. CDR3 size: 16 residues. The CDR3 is CAWSPLAEGMNTEAFF. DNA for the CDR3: TGTGCCTGGAGTCCTCTCGCCGAGGGCATGAACACTGAAGCTTTCTTT. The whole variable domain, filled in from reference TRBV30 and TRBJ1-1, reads SQTIHQWPATLVQPVGSPLSLECTVEGTSNPNLYWYRQAAGRGLQLLFYSVGIGQISSEVPQNLSASRPQDRQFILSSKKLLLSDSGFYLCAWSPLAEGMNTEAFFGQGTRLTVV.